This TCR beta chain came from a study of blood T cells in healthy people across ages. For the second PCR, which ran for about 7 to 12 cycles, a sample-barcoded 5' primer and a J-beta primer mix were used. TCRdb reprocessed the 5' RACE reads via MiXCR and lists one record per CDR3 protein. The sample lists some 1.6 million distinct CDR3 sequences; 30% to 35% were seen once. This clonotype has more than one count but fewer than ten. The sequenced sample consisted of blood. The sequence was obtained from a woman younger than 45 in good health.

CDR3 coding DNA: TGTGCCACCAGTGCTCCGGGACAGCATGAGCAGTTCTTC. It codes for CATSAPGQHEQFF. This chain uses TRBV15 with TRBJ2-1, with 7 bases identical to TRBD1. This CDR3 is built from 13 residues. J lost 8 bases, V lost 6 bases, and 7 bases had no gene match. Germline V lookup: CDR1 LNHNV, CDR2 YYDKDF (reference sequence).